This record looks at one TCR beta chain sequence and its context. The CDR3 has 14 residues. Germline V lookup: CDR1 SGHDT, CDR2 YYEEEE. Trimming pared 5 bases from V and 2 bases from J, leaving 13 bases between. Per the authors' pipeline: By means of reference gene primer amplification, nucleated cell counts were estimated. Sequencing was performed with immunoSEQ multiplex PCR; in TCRdb, only in-frame clones are kept and a portion is missing. V and J calls and clone size are copied from that table; D and trimming were computed from the DNA. The sample contains fewer than 150,000 clones, around 86% of which appear only once. This sample is part of a study of blood T cell repertoires in COVID-19. Study-wide background: Some COVID-19 samples were acute and others convalescent; all came from the United States, Italy and Spain.

The chain combines TRBV5-6 with TRBJ1-1; D is possibly TRBD1 (6 bases). What was sequenced was peripheral blood. This clonotype originated in a woman between 45 and 65 years old who had recovered from COVID-19. The DNA for the CDR3 is TGTGCCAGCAGGCCACAGGGTGGAAACACTGAAGCTTTCTTT. Translation: CASRPQGGNTEAFF.